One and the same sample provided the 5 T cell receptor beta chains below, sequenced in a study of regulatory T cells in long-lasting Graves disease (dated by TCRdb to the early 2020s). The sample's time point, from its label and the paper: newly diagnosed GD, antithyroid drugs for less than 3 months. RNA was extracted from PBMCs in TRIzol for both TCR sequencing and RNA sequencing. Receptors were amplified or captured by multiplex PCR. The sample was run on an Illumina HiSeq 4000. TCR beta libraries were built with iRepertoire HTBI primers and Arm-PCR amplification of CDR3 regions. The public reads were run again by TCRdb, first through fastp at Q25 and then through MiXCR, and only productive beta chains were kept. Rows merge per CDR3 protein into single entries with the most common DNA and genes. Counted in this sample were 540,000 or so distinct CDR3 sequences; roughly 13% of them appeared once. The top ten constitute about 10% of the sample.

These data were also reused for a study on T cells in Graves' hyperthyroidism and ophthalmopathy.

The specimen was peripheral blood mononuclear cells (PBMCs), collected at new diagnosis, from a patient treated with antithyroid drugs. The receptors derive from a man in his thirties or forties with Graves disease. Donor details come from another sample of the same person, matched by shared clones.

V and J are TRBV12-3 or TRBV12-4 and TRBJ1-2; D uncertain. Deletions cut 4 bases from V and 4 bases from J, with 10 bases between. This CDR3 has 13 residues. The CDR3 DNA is TGTGCCAGCAGTTACGGCAGTTCCTATGGCTACACCTTC. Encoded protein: CASSYGSSYGYTF.

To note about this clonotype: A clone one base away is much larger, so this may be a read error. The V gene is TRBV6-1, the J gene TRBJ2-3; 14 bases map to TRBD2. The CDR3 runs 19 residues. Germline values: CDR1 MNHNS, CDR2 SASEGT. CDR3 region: CASSSSSGTSGSGADTRYF. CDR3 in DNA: TGTGCCAGCAGTAGCAGCTCCGGGACTAGCGGGAGTGGGGCAGATACGCGGTATTTT.

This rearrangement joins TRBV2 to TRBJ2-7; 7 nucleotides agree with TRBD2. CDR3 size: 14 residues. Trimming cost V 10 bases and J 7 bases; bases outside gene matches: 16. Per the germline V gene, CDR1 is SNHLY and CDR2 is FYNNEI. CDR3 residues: CATQAGWESNEQYF. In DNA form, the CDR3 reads TGTGCCACTCAAGCGGGATGGGAGTCCAATGAGCAGTACTTC.

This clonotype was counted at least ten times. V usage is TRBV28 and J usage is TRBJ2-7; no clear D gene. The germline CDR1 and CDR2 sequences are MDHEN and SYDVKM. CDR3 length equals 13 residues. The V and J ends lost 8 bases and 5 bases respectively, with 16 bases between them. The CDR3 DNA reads TGTGCCAGCGTGGGGTTTATACTCCACGAGCAGTACTTC. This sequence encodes CASVGFILHEQYF. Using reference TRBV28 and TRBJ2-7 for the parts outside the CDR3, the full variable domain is DVKVTQSSRYLVKRTGEKVFLECVQDMDHENMFWYRQDPGLGLRLIYFSYDVKMKEKGDIPEGYSVSREKKERFSLILESASTNQTSMYLCASVGFILHEQYFGPGTRLTVT.

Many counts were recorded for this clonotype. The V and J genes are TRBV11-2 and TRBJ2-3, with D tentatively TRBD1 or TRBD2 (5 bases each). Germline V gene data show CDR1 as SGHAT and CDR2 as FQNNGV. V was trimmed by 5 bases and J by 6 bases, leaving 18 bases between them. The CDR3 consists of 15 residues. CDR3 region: CASSARGGLRDTQYF. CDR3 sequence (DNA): TGTGCCAGCAGCGCGAGGGGCGGGCTCAGGGATACGCAGTATTTT.